This TCR beta chain was sequenced for a study of beta chain features in type 1 diabetes. Losses at the gene ends were 3 bases for V and 8 bases for J; bases not matched to a gene: 17. The CDR3 consists of 17 residues. The germline V gene encodes CDR1 MNHEY and CDR2 SMNVEV (reference sequence). Via CD45RO/CCR7/CD25/CD127/CD95/CD27, cells of the CD4+ naive, central memory, regulatory and stem cell-like memory subsets were sorted. Expressed TCRB transcripts were sequenced because the entire RNA isolate underwent reverse transcription. Profiled with immunoSEQ multiplex PCR; TCRdb holds only in-frame clones, not every one. The sample contains about 300,000 clones, less than 15% of which appear only once. For this clone: The target antigen is unknown.

Study outcomes and limitations: Within the patient group, naive, central memory and Treg TCRB repertoires appeared more similar to each other than within healthy donors. For Type 1 diabetes patients, all four CD4+ subsets carried TCRB CDR3s that were moderately but significantly shorter.

The sequencing sample was made of naive CD4+ T cells from blood. The chain recombines TRBV27 with TRBJ1-2; TRBD1 agrees at 8 bases. This clonotype was obtained from a young woman with type 1 diabetes. The CDR3 protein is CASSFRGQGGKAWGYTF. CDR3 coding DNA: TGTGCCAGCAGTTTTCGCGGACAGGGAGGGAAGGCTTGGGGCTACACCTTC.